Following are 29 T cell receptor beta chains from one sample sequenced in a study of control samples from healthy donors and cancer patients (dated by TCRdb to 2020 to 2021). The library relied on the immunoSEQ multiplex PCR assay. In its TCRdb copy, this immuneACCESS table keeps in-frame sequences only and misses some clones. Where compared with another copy, unresolved V genes explain less than half of these, and the others have no known cause. Counted in this sample were about 130,000 clones; approximately 95% of them appeared once. Less than 4% of the sample rests with the top ten. The specimen sequenced was blood. Receptors were obtained from a man aged 25 to 40 in good health.

The chain has TRBV18 and TRBJ2-1, with TRBD2 matching 12 bases. Germline V CDR1 and CDR2: KGHSH, LQKENI. There are 16 residues in the CDR3. The ends lost 2 bases at V and 5 bases at J; junction bases unmatched: 4. The CDR3 sequence is CASSPTLAGGHNEQFF. Written as DNA, the CDR3 is TGTGCCAGCTCACCAACGCTAGCGGGGGGGCACAATGAGCAGTTCTTC.

The chain uses TRBV5-1 and TRBJ2-2; D unresolved. Trimming stripped 0 bases from V and 0 bases from J, with 9 bases between. CDR1 is SGHRS and CDR2 is YFSETQ in the germline V gene. This CDR3 region has 16 residues. CDR3 DNA: TGCGCCAGCAGCTTGGGGACCGATACGAACACCGGGGAGCTGTTTTTT. Protein: CASSLGTDTNTGELFF. Based on the CDR3 plus reference TRBV5-1 and TRBJ2-2, the full variable domain is KAGVTQTPRYLIKTRGQQVTLSCSPISGHRSVSWYQQTPGQGLQFLFEYFSETQRNKGNFPGRFSGRQFSNSRSEMNVSTLELGDSALYLCASSLGTDTNTGELFFGEGSRLTVL.

The chain is built from TRBV3-1 (or the pseudogene TRBV3-2) and TRBJ1-6; TRBD1 might be the D (5 bases). Trimming shortened V by 0 bases and J by 6 bases, and 9 bases separated the two germline ends. The CDR3 runs 15 residues. Germline assignment: CDR1 LGHDT and CDR2 YNNKEL (reference sequence). The CDR3 sequence: CASSQEGQFNSPLHF. As DNA, the CDR3 is TGTGCCAGCAGCCAAGAAGGACAATTTAATTCACCCCTCCACTTT.

About this clone itself: This sample also contains other DNA sequences that code for the same CDR3. The J gene is TRBJ2-7, the V gene TRBV5-1; no reliable D call. Between the trimmed V and J ends, which lost 0 bases and 4 bases, there was a span of 5 bases. The CDR3 sequence is 12 residues long. The V gene's germline CDR1 is SGHRS and CDR2 YFSETQ. CDR3 in DNA: TGCGCCAGCAGCTTGGAAGGGTACGAGCAGTACTTC. Protein product: CASSLEGYEQYF.

V gene TRBV12-3 or TRBV12-4 combines with J gene TRBJ2-5; D possibly matches TRBD1 or TRBD2 (5 bases each). Trimming took 1 base from V and 2 from J, leaving 5 bases between them. The CDR3 extends over 13 amino acids. The CDR3 region is CASSLGGQETQYF. The DNA of the CDR3 is TGTGCCAGCAGTTTAGGGGGGCAAGAGACCCAGTACTTC.

This clone was seen once. This chain uses TRBV29-1 with TRBJ1-2; weak D call: TRBD1 (6 bases). CDR1 and CDR2 (germline): SQVTM, ANQGSEA. This CDR3 contains 14 residues. Deletions cut 2 bases from V and 2 bases from J, with 12 bases between. The DNA for the CDR3 is TGCAGCGTTGAACAGGATAGGGGGAACTATGGCTACACCTTC. Residues: CSVEQDRGNYGYTF. Full variable domain (outside the CDR3, taken from reference TRBV29-1 and TRBJ1-2): SAVISQKPSRDICQRGTSLTIQCQVDSQVTMMFWYRQQPGQSLTLIATANQGSEATYESGFVIDKFPISRPNLTFSTLTVSNMSPEDSSIYLCSVEQDRGNYGYTFGSGTRLTVV.

The rearrangement links TRBV5-1 to TRBJ2-7, with a weak D call TRBD1 (6 bases). Germline values: CDR1 SGHRS, CDR2 YFSETQ. V lost 0 bases and J 6 bases, leaving 13 bases between the germline ends. The CDR3 is 14 amino acids. CDR3 amino acids: CASSLEGTWAEQYF. The CDR3 DNA is TGCGCCAGCAGCTTGGAAGGGACATGGGCCGAGCAGTACTTC. Full variable domain (rest looked up from reference TRBV5-1 and TRBJ2-7): KAGVTQTPRYLIKTRGQQVTLSCSPISGHRSVSWYQQTPGQGLQFLFEYFSETQRNKGNFPGRFSGRQFSNSRSEMNVSTLELGDSALYLCASSLEGTWAEQYFGPGTRLTVT.

In its sample, this clone was seen a few times. The CDR3 protein is CASSYLADSSYEQYF. The DNA of the CDR3 is TGTGCCAGCAGTTATCTGGCGGATAGCTCCTACGAGCAGTACTTC. J is TRBJ2-7 and V is TRBV6-2 or TRBV6-3; no definite D call. This CDR3 has 15 amino acids. Germline-derived CDR1 and CDR2 are MNHEY and SVGEGT. Trimming cost V 3 bases and J 0 bases, with 12 bases left between them.

V and J are TRBV6-5 and TRBJ1-1, with 8 bases that match TRBD1. J was trimmed by 5 bases and V by 3 bases; bases with no gene match: 8. The CDR3 is 15 residues long. Germline V gives CDR1 MNHEY, CDR2 SVGAGI. The DNA for the CDR3 is TGTGCCAGCAGTTATCAAGGACAGGGCAGGACTGAAGCTTTCTTT. This gives the protein CASSYQGQGRTEAFF.

The rearrangement links TRBV7-8 to TRBJ2-7, with 9 nucleotides matching TRBD1. This CDR3 is 14 amino acids long. J lost 3 bases, V lost 5 bases, and 5 bases had no gene match. Germline-derived CDR1 and CDR2 are SGHVS and FQNEAQ. CDR3: CASSPRDRDYEQYF. The CDR3 DNA reads TGTGCCAGCAGCCCCCGGGACAGGGACTACGAGCAGTACTTC.

V usage is TRBV4-1 and J usage is TRBJ1-1, with D perhaps matching TRBD1 (6 bases). The CDR3 extends over 18 amino acids. CDR1 is MGHRA and CDR2 is YSYEKL in the germline V gene. Deletions cut 0 bases from V and 1 base from J, with 18 bases between. CDR3 in amino acids: CASSQDRFSGQSNTEAFF. The CDR3 DNA sequence: TGCGCCAGCAGCCAAGACAGGTTTAGTGGACAGTCGAACACTGAAGCTTTCTTT.

A few counts support this clone. Other DNA sequences from this sample encode an identical CDR3 as well. This chain joins TRBV30 and TRBJ1-6, with D possibly matching TRBD1 (5 bases). The germline CDR1 and CDR2 sequences are GTSNPN and SVGIG (reference sequence). V lost 1 base and J lost 4, with 5 bases in between. This CDR3 spans 13 amino acids. The CDR3, as DNA: TGTGCCTGGAGTGGACAGTATAATTCACCCCTCCACTTT. This sequence encodes CAWSGQYNSPLHF.

The chain is built from TRBV30 and TRBJ2-2; tentative D call: TRBD2 (7 bases). Germline V gene lookup returns CDR1 GTSNPN and CDR2 SVGIG (reference sequence). This CDR3 is built from 15 residues. Trimming shortened V by 4 bases and J by 3 bases, and 15 bases separated the two germline ends. The CDR3 sequence: CAWNTGGQDTGELFF. CDR3 DNA sequence: TGTGCCTGGAACACCGGGGGGCAGGACACCGGGGAGCTGTTTTTT.

This rearrangement joins TRBV7-9 to TRBJ1-2; 8 positions agree with TRBD1. The germline gives CDR1 SEHNR, CDR2 FQNEAQ (reference sequence). V shed 5 bases, J shed 8 bases, and the junction held 4 bases outside the gene matches. The CDR3 contains 12 residues. The CDR3 sequence: CASSMDRAGYTF. In nucleotides, the CDR3 is TGTGCCAGCAGCATGGACAGGGCGGGCTACACCTTC.

V is TRBV19 and J is TRBJ2-3, with TRBD2 as a possible D gene (6 bases). The V end lost 1 base, the J end lost 2 bases, and 16 bases lay between the germline ends. The CDR3 length is 17 residues. Germline-derived CDR1 and CDR2 are LNHDA and SQIVND (reference sequence). The chain's CDR3 is CASSIVSTSRNTDTQYF. CDR3 bases: TGTGCCAGTAGTATAGTTTCTACTAGCAGGAACACAGATACGCAGTATTTT.

The V gene is TRBV27, the J gene TRBJ2-7; 12 bases match TRBD1. The germline CDR1 and CDR2 sequences are MNHEY and SMNVEV (reference sequence). The CDR3 length is 15 residues. Germline trimming cut 5 bases from V and 5 bases from J; bases unmatched to any gene: 7. CDR3 sequence reads: CASSDLGTGGNEQYF. DNA of the CDR3: TGTGCCAGCAGTGACCTCGGGACAGGGGGCAACGAGCAGTACTTC.

This clone occurred once. The chain recombines TRBV6-5 with TRBJ1-2, with 9 positions matching TRBD1. The germline V gene encodes CDR1 MNHEY and CDR2 SVGAGI. Trimming took 3 bases from V and 5 from J; bases not matched to a gene: 7. The length of the CDR3 is 15 residues. CDR3: CASSYRTGDRYGYTF. The CDR3 DNA reads TGTGCCAGCAGTTATAGGACAGGGGACCGTTATGGCTACACCTTC.

The V call is TRBV25-1, the J call TRBJ1-6; the D gene is possibly TRBD1 (6 bases). With 6 bases removed from V and 7 bases from J, the gap between germline ends came to 10 bases. The germline gives CDR1 MGHDK, CDR2 SYGVNS. The CDR3 is 13 residues long. The CDR3 loop is CASSNTGNSPLHF. CDR3 DNA: TGTGCCAGCAGCAATACAGGGAATTCACCCCTCCACTTT. The full variable domain, with the rest looked up from reference TRBV25-1 and TRBJ1-6, is EADIYQTPRYLVIGTGKKITLECSQTMGHDKMYWYQQDPGMELHLIHYSYGVNSTEKGDLSSESTVSRIRTEHFPLTLESARPSHTSQYLCASSNTGNSPLHFGNGTRLTVT.

The CDR3, as DNA: TGTGCCAACGAGCGGGACCGGTCGAGGTGCGGAACGATTTCACCCCTCCACTTT. The encoded protein is CANERDRSRCGTISPLHF. This chain uses TRBV3-1 (or the pseudogene TRBV3-2) with TRBJ1-6, with D tentatively TRBD1 (5 bases). The CDR3 contains 18 residues. The germline V gene encodes CDR1 LGHDT and CDR2 YNNKEL (reference sequence). With 10 bases removed from V and 9 bases from J, the gap between germline ends came to 31 bases.

The rearrangement links TRBV4-3 to TRBJ1-5, with D perhaps TRBD1 (6 bases). Germline values: CDR1 LGHNA, CDR2 YSLEER. The CDR3 has 18 residues. V was trimmed by 3 bases and J by 0 bases, leaving 18 bases between them. CDR3 sequence (DNA): TGCGCCAGCAGCCACCGCAAGTCGAGGGGGACTAGCAATCAGCCCCAGCATTTT. Translating it yields CASSHRKSRGTSNQPQHF.

The chain couples TRBV11-2 to TRBJ1-2; TRBD1 matches at 8 bases. V lost 5 bases, J lost 4 bases, and 3 bases stayed unmatched. CDR3 length equals 13 residues. Germline V gene data show CDR1 as SGHAT and CDR2 as FQNNGV. For the CDR3, the DNA is TGTGCCAGCAGCCCAGGACAGGGCTATGGCTACACCTTC. It specifies CASSPGQGYGYTF.

The chain combines TRBV19 with TRBJ2-1; TRBD2 matches 7 bases. In germline, CDR1 is LNHDA, CDR2 SQIVND (reference sequence). This CDR3 is 16 amino acids long. V gave up 6 bases and J gave up 4 bases; unmatched junction bases: 12. CDR3 sequence reads: CASSRGWASGYNEQFF. In nucleotides, the CDR3 is TGTGCCAGTAGCCGAGGTTGGGCTAGCGGATACAATGAGCAGTTCTTC.

The rearrangement links TRBV2 to TRBJ1-5; 7 positions match TRBD1. With V trimmed by 1 base and J by 5 bases, 5 bases remained unmatched. There are 15 residues in the CDR3. CDR1 and CDR2 from the germline V gene are SNHLY and FYNNEI. CDR3 DNA: TGTGCCAGCAGTGAAGGGACAGGCTCCCATCAGCCCCAGCATTTT. This translates into CASSEGTGSHQPQHF.

The chain combines TRBV6-2 or TRBV6-3 with TRBJ2-2, with 10 bases lining up with TRBD2. The CDR3 has 14 residues. Germline assignment: CDR1 MNHEY and CDR2 SVGEGT. The trim removed 2 bases at V and 6 bases at J, leaving 0 bases unmatched. The CDR3 here is CASSYGTSAGELFF. DNA of the CDR3: TGTGCCAGCAGTTACGGGACTAGCGCCGGGGAGCTGTTTTTT.

V gene TRBV4-3 combines with J gene TRBJ1-1, with D possibly TRBD1 on 5 matching bases. Germline V gives CDR1 LGHNA, CDR2 YSLEER. This CDR3 region has 13 residues. Trimming left V 1 base short and J 4 bases short, with 7 bases between. CDR3 sequence (DNA): TGCGCCAGCAGCCAAGGGGACCGCACTGAAGCTTTCTTT. Amino acids: CASSQGDRTEAFF.

V and J are TRBV7-9 and TRBJ2-4, with 9 bases that match TRBD1. Germline CDR1 is SEHNR and CDR2 is FQNEAQ (reference sequence). The CDR3 is made up of 16 amino acids. V lost 4 bases and J lost 0; bases outside the gene matches: 4. CDR3 amino acids: CASSSGTGPAKNIQYF. The CDR3 coding sequence is TGTGCCAGCAGCTCCGGGACAGGGCCAGCCAAAAACATTCAGTACTTC.

As DNA, the CDR3 is TGCAGCGTTGTCCCCGCCCAAATTCAGTTCTTC. Residues: CSVVPAQIQFF. The V and J genes are TRBV29-1 and TRBJ2-1, with no clear D. This CDR3 has 11 residues. Trimming took off 4 bases at V and 13 bases at J, with 14 bases between the two ends. Germline assignment: CDR1 SQVTM and CDR2 ANQGSEA.

This chain uses TRBV7-3 with TRBJ1-1, with 9 bases lining up with TRBD1. Trimming took 5 bases from V and 5 from J; bases not matched to a gene: 3. Germline V lookup: CDR1 SGHTA, CDR2 FQGTGA. This CDR3 is built from 13 residues. The CDR3 loop is CASSRQGGTEAFF. In nucleotides, the CDR3 is TGTGCCAGCAGCCGACAGGGGGGAACTGAAGCTTTCTTT.

The V call is TRBV12-3 or TRBV12-4, the J call TRBJ2-3; D gene uncertain. The CDR3 contains 13 residues. V was trimmed by 2 bases and J by 1 base, leaving 4 bases between them. CDR3 loop: CASSLFRTDTQYF. The CDR3 nucleotides read TGTGCCAGCAGTTTATTCCGCACAGATACGCAGTATTTT.